This is a list of T cell receptor beta chains from one sample in a study of T cell responses to AZD1222 COVID-19 vaccine. Some clones are missing from TCRdb's copy, which holds only in-frame ones; the method was immunoSEQ multiplex PCR. The sample holds about 140,000 clones, around 87% seen once. This specimen consisted of peripheral blood, obtained on day 0 of AZD1222 vaccination. Receptors were obtained from an adult in good health. CDR3s include the opening cysteine and the closing phenylalanine or tryptophan. The D gene is left open where the match is weak. Clone size is shown for a subset of rows, as once, few, many or a class of expanded clone.

>.|.|TRBV5-1|TRBJ2-7
CASSYLQERYEQYF
TGCGCCAGCAGCTACCTCCAGGAGAGATACGAGCAGTACTTC
>TRBD2|.|TRBV4-1|TRBJ2-2
CASSQGTSGNTGELFF
TGCGCCAGCAGCCAAGGGACTAGCGGGAACACCGGGGAGCTGTTTTTT
>.|.|TRBV18|TRBJ2-2
CASSPGLPPVGELFF
TGTGCCAGCTCACCGGGCCTACCCCCGGTCGGGGAGCTGTTTTTT
>TRBD1|.|TRBV7-9|TRBJ1-4
CASKDRVNEKLFF
TGTGCCAGCAAAGACAGGGTGAACGAAAAACTGTTTTTT
>.|.|TRBV5-6|TRBJ1-1
CASSLGANTEAFF
TGTGCCAGCAGCCTAGGGGCTAACACTGAAGCTTTCTTT
>.|.|TRBV19|TRBJ1-5
CASSITPGGAYQPQHF
TGTGCCAGTAGTATAACGCCGGGGGGCGCGTATCAGCCCCAGCATTTT
>TRBD1|once|TRBV18|TRBJ2-5
CASSPQGASLSYQETQYF
TGTGCCAGCTCACCACAGGGGGCGAGCCTATCGTATCAAGAGACCCAGTACTTC
>.|.|TRBV3-1/TRBV3-2|TRBJ2-4
CASSQAGTRDIQYF
TGTGCCAGCAGCCAAGCAGGGACACGGGACATTCAGTACTTC
>.|.|TRBV13|TRBJ2-7
CASSLRGGHYEQYF
TGTGCCAGCAGCTTACGAGGAGGGCACTACGAGCAGTACTTC
>.|.|TRBV10-2|TRBJ2-2
CASMGEWGGELFF
TGCGCCAGCATGGGGGAGTGGGGCGGGGAGCTGTTTTTT
>.|.|TRBV6-5|TRBJ2-2
CASSLVLGELFF
TGTGCCAGCAGTTTAGTTCTCGGGGAGCTGTTTTTT
>.|once|TRBV19|TRBJ1-3
CASSPQHRSWGNTIYF
TGTGCCAGTAGTCCCCAGCACAGGTCCTGGGGAAACACCATATATTTT
>TRBD1|.|TRBV30|TRBJ1-1
CAWKRDRGTEAFF
TGTGCCTGGAAGCGAGACAGGGGCACTGAAGCTTTCTTT
>.|.|TRBV5-1|TRBJ2-3
CASSLEMGDTQYF
TGCGCCAGCAGCTTGGAAATGGGAGATACGCAGTATTTT
>TRBD1|few|TRBV7-2|TRBJ1-2
CASSLLGTGWNGYTF
TGTGCCAGCAGCTTACTAGGGACAGGGTGGAATGGCTACACCTTC
>.|once|TRBV11-3|TRBJ2-2
CASSLLGTGELFF
TGTGCCAGCAGCCTCTTGGGCACCGGGGAGCTGTTTTTT